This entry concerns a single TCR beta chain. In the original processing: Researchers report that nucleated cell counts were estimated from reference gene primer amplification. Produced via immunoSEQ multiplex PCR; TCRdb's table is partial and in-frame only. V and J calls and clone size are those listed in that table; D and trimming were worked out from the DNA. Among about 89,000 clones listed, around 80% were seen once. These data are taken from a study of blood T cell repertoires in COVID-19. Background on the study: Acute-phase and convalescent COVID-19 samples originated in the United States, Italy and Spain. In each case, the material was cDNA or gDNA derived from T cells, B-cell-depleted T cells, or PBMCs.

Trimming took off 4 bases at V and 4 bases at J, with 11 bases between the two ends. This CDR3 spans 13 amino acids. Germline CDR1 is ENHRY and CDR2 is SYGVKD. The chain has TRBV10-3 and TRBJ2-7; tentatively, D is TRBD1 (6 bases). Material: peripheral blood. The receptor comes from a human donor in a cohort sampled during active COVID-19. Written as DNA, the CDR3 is TGTGCCATCAGTGTAAGGGGGACGTACGAGCAGTACTTC. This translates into CAISVRGTYEQYF.